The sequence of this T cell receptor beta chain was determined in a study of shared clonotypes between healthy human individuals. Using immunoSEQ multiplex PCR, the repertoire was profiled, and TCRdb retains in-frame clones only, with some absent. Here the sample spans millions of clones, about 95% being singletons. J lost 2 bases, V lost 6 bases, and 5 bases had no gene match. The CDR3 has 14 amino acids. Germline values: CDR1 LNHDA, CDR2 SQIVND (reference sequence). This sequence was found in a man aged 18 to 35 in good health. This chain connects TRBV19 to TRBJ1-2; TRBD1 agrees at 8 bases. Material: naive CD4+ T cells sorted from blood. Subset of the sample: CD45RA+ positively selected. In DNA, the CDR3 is TGTGCCAGTAGCCAGGGGGCAGGGAACTATGGCTACACCTTC. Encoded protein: CASSQGAGNYGYTF.